Shown below are 16 T cell receptor beta chains from a single sample sequenced in a study of control samples from healthy donors and cancer patients. The assay was immunoSEQ multiplex PCR, and TCRdb's table has in-frame clones only and misses some. The table records 40,000 or so clones, 91% of them present only once. Sample: PBMCs. Receptors originate from a woman between 35 and 50 years old with head and neck cancer.

In regard to this clone: Mismatch with germline at one junction end may stem from a read error. The chain carries TRBV10-3 and TRBJ1-1, with D maybe TRBD1 (6 bases). This CDR3 region has 13 residues. The germline CDR1 and CDR2 sequences are ENHRY and SYGVKD. The CDR3 reads CAISEIGTTEAFF. The DNA of the CDR3 is TGTGCCATCAGTGAGATAGGGACAACTGAGGCTTTCTTT.

The CDR3 sequence: CASSPETGGFGETQYF. The CDR3 DNA sequence: TGCGCCAGCAGCCCTGAGACAGGCGGGTTTGGAGAGACCCAGTACTTC. This chain uses TRBV5-1 with TRBJ2-5, with D perhaps matching TRBD1 (6 bases). Trimming pared 4 bases from V and 4 bases from J, leaving 20 bases between. Germline V gene sequence: CDR1 SGHRS, CDR2 YFSETQ. The CDR3 runs 16 residues.

This clone was recorded only once. The V call is TRBV5-4, the J call TRBJ1-1; 7 bases match TRBD1. The CDR3 length is 15 residues. V lost 4 bases and J lost 11; bases outside the gene matches: 17. Germline V gene data show CDR1 as SGHNT and CDR2 as YYREEE (reference sequence). The CDR3 loop reads CASSPTGTAVRDAFF. The DNA of the CDR3 is TGTGCCAGCAGCCCGACCGGGACAGCGGTTCGTGACGCTTTCTTT.

This chain uses TRBV5-4 with TRBJ2-6, with a weak D call TRBD2 (7 bases). CDR3 length equals 16 residues. The ends were cut back, 6 bases at V and 0 bases at J, with 13 bases in the middle. Germline values: CDR1 SGHNT, CDR2 YYREEE (reference sequence). CDR3 amino acids: CASMRGQYSGANVLTF. The CDR3 DNA sequence: TGTGCCAGCATGCGGGGGCAATACTCTGGGGCCAACGTCCTGACTTTC. The full variable domain, in which reference TRBV5-4 and TRBJ2-6 provide the parts outside the CDR3, is ETGVTQSPTHLIKTRGQQVTLRCSSQSGHNTVSWYQQALGQGPQFIFQYYREEENGRGNFPPRFSGLQFPNYSSELNVNALELDDSALYLCASMRGQYSGANVLTFGAGSRLTVL.

V usage is TRBV4-2 and J usage is TRBJ2-2; D not certain. The CDR3 extends over 13 amino acids. The germline CDR1 and CDR2 sequences are LGHNA and YNFKEQ. V dropped 1 base and J dropped 6 bases, with 6 bases sitting between them. The CDR3 region is CASSQVRAGELFF. For the CDR3, the DNA is TGTGCCAGCAGCCAAGTTAGGGCCGGGGAGCTGTTTTTT.

The chain recombines TRBV5-1 with TRBJ2-5; 8 bases match TRBD2. Trimming took 4 bases from V and 4 from J; bases not matched to a gene: 9. Germline lookup yields CDR1 SGHRS and CDR2 YFSETQ. The CDR3 consists of 15 residues. The CDR3 DNA follows: TGCGCCAGCAGCCCAAGACGGGGGGGACGAGAGACCCAGTACTTC. It translates to CASSPRRGGRETQYF.

The chain carries TRBV28 and TRBJ1-1, with D hard to call. V was shortened by 3 bases and J by 5 bases, with 13 bases between the two germline ends. CDR3 length equals 14 residues. Germline CDR1 and CDR2: MDHEN and SYDVKM. CDR3 in DNA: TGTGCCAGCAGTTTTTTCGGGGAGGTTACTGAAGCTTTCTTT. Amino acids: CASSFFGEVTEAFF.

The J gene is TRBJ2-2, the V gene TRBV3-1 (or the pseudogene TRBV3-2); 8 nucleotides align to TRBD2. CDR3 size: 18 residues. V trimming: 4 bases; J trimming: 1 base; junction bases outside the gene matches: 11. The V gene's germline CDR1 is LGHDT and CDR2 YNNKEL (reference sequence). The CDR3 DNA is TGTGCCAGCAGCCGGACCGGACTAGCTGGCCGGAACACCGGGGAGCTGTTTTTT. As protein: CASSRTGLAGRNTGELFF.

The chain uses TRBV27 and TRBJ1-1; D ambiguous. CDR1 is MNHEY, CDR2 SMNVEV, per germline (reference sequence). The CDR3 has 14 amino acids. With 2 bases removed from V and 4 bases from J, the gap between germline ends came to 11 bases. DNA for the CDR3: TGTGCCAGCAGTTTAGTGGAACGGAGCACTGAAGCTTTCTTT. Its translation: CASSLVERSTEAFF.

The chain has TRBV6-2 or TRBV6-3 and TRBJ2-3, with 14 bases lining up with TRBD2. The V gene end was trimmed by 2 bases and the J gene end by 5 bases; junction bases not matched to a gene: 3. Germline V gives CDR1 MNHEY, CDR2 SVGEGT. The CDR3 spans 16 residues. This CDR3 is CASSYGTSGSRDTQYF. The CDR3 bases are TGTGCCAGCAGTTACGGGACTAGCGGGAGCCGAGATACGCAGTATTTT.

Here the CDR3 reads CASSVGASGYTF. CDR3 coding DNA: TGCGCCAGCAGCGTGGGGGCGTCAGGCTACACCTTC. This chain connects TRBV5-1 to TRBJ1-2, with D maybe TRBD1 (6 bases). V was shortened by 4 bases and J by 8 bases, with 12 bases between the two germline ends. The germline V gene encodes CDR1 SGHRS and CDR2 YFSETQ. This CDR3 contains 12 residues.

The chain uses TRBV2 and TRBJ2-4, with D maybe TRBD2 (6 bases). This CDR3 has 13 residues. V was shortened by 8 bases and J by 6 bases, with 14 bases between the two germline ends. The germline gives CDR1 SNHLY, CDR2 FYNNEI. The CDR3 loop reads CASLRETGNIQYF. The CDR3 coding sequence is TGTGCCAGCCTGCGGGAAACAGGAAACATTCAGTACTTC.

The chain carries TRBV5-1 and TRBJ1-2, with D hard to call. The length of the CDR3 is 15 residues. V was pared by 5 bases and J by 0 bases, with 14 bases between. Germline CDR1 SGHRS, CDR2 YFSETQ. CDR3 residues: CASRWTRATNYGYTF. CDR3 DNA sequence: TGCGCCAGCAGATGGACGAGGGCCACTAACTATGGCTACACCTTC.

The chain carries TRBV29-1 and TRBJ2-1, with TRBD1 as a possible D gene (7 bases). The CDR3 covers 14 residues. V dropped 5 bases and J dropped 5 bases, with 16 bases sitting between them. CDR1 is SQVTM and CDR2 is ANQGSEA in the germline V gene. The CDR3 region is CSVSAGGIDNEQFF. CDR3 DNA: TGCAGCGTTTCGGCAGGGGGGATCGACAATGAGCAGTTCTTC.

This chain connects TRBV6-1 to TRBJ2-1; TRBD1 aligns across 11 bases. Germline CDR1 reads MNHNS; CDR2 reads SASEGT. Trimming took 2 bases from V and 9 from J; bases not matched to a gene: 9. The CDR3 has 16 amino acids. The chain's CDR3 is CASSESMWTGGFEQFF. CDR3 sequence (DNA): TGTGCCAGCAGTGAATCGATGTGGACAGGGGGCTTTGAGCAGTTCTTC.

The chain links TRBV5-1 to TRBJ2-5; no clear D. Looked up from germline, CDR1 is SGHRS and CDR2 is YFSETQ. The CDR3 totals 15 residues. V lost 3 bases to trimming and J lost 5 bases, with 17 bases between them. CDR3 coding DNA: TGCGCCAGCAGCTCCTCGTTCATGGTAGATGAGACCCAGTACTTC. It codes for CASSSSFMVDETQYF. Combining the CDR3 with reference TRBV5-1 and TRBJ2-5 gives the whole variable domain KAGVTQTPRYLIKTRGQQVTLSCSPISGHRSVSWYQQTPGQGLQFLFEYFSETQRNKGNFPGRFSGRQFSNSRSEMNVSTLELGDSALYLCASSSSFMVDETQYFGPGTRLLVL.